This T cell receptor beta chain came from a study of regulatory T cells in long-lasting Graves disease. Study as a whole: The criterion for persistent Graves' disease was over 5 years of antithyroid drugs with positive TSH receptor antibodies. Overall study results and limits: TCR diversity was lower in persistent than newly diagnosed Graves' disease.

Through Arm-PCR of CDR3 regions and iRepertoire HTBI primers, TCR beta libraries were built. TCRdb reanalysed the multiplex PCR reads using MiXCR and keeps one entry per CDR3 protein. The sample includes over 350,000 distinct CDR3 sequences, 20% to 25% seen only once; the top ten take less than 25%. Time point denoted: persistent/refractory GD, antithyroid drugs over 5 years with positive TRAb. PBMC-extracted RNA yielded the TCR library. With regard to this clonotype: Its antigen is still unknown.

Sequenced material: peripheral blood mononuclear cells (PBMCs), taken when the disease was refractory, from a patient treated with antithyroid drugs. This receptor was identified in a female donor with Graves disease.

CDR3 bases: TGTGCCAGCAGTTACGGACTAGGCTTCGCTGGGGAGACCCAGTACTTC. Protein sequence: CASSYGLGFAGETQYF. J is TRBJ2-5 and V is TRBV6-2 or TRBV6-3, with 7 nucleotides matching TRBD2. The CDR3 is made up of 16 amino acids. Germline CDR1 and CDR2: MNHEY and SVGEGT. Trimming at V came to 2 bases and at J to 5 bases, leaving 11 bases not matched to a gene.